This T cell receptor (beta chain) was documented in a study of glioma-infiltrating T cells. Study background: Presurgical dexamethasone in glioma patients lasted six or fewer days. Target coverage was roughly 4- to 10-fold for about 940,000 blood T cells.

The iRepertoire nested amplicon-rescue multiplex PCR amplified TCR alpha and beta CDR3s from RNA. TCRdb re-derived calls from the multiplex PCR reads in MiXCR, one entry per CDR3 protein. The sample contains 300,000 to 400,000 distinct CDR3 sequences, roughly two fifths of which appear only once. The CDR3 is 15 amino acids. V shed 5 bases, J shed 4 bases, and the junction held 7 bases outside the gene matches. CDR1 SGHTA and CDR2 FQGNSA come from the germline V gene. The V gene is TRBV7-2, the J gene TRBJ1-5; 8 bases are a match to TRBD1. The sample taken for sequencing was glioma tissue, nonneoplastic brain tissue, or PBMCs (not recorded which). The origin of this receptor is a human donor with low-grade glioma or glioblastoma, undergoing nonglioma brain surgery, or in good health (not recorded which). CDR3 region: CASSAQGAGNQPQHF. The CDR3, as DNA: TGTGCCAGCAGCGCTCAGGGGGCAGGGAATCAGCCCCAGCATTTT. Supplemented by reference TRBV7-2 and TRBJ1-5, the full variable domain reads GAGVSQSPSNKVTEKGKDVELRCDPISGHTALYWYRQSLGQGLEFLIYFQGNSAPDKSGLPSDRFSAERTGGSVSTLTIQRTQQEDSAVYLCASSAQGAGNQPQHFGDGTRLSIL.